The 25 T cell receptor beta chains below all came from one sample that was sequenced in a study of blood T cell repertoires in COVID-19 (dated by TCRdb to the early 2020s). Library construction relied on the immunoSEQ multiplex PCR assay. Entries here come from immuneACCESS through TCRdb and include only in-frame sequences with V and J called. Some clones fail to appear in such tables; in the studies checked, an unresolved V gene covers under half of the shortfall, and the cause of the remainder is unknown. This sample holds approximately 200,000 clones; approximately 80% were observed only once. The ten most abundant clones make up more than 4.5% of the sample. The sample comprised peripheral blood. The receptors originated from a woman aged 60-70 years who had recovered from COVID-19.

This chain links TRBV9 with TRBJ1-3, with 10 nucleotides matching TRBD1. The CDR3 has 15 amino acids. With V trimmed by 4 bases and J by 4 bases, 5 bases remained unmatched. Germline V gene data show CDR1 as SGDLS and CDR2 as YYNGEE. In DNA form, the CDR3 reads TGTGCCAGCAGCCCAGGGACAGGGGAAGGAAACACCATATATTTT. Its translation is CASSPGTGEGNTIYF.

Of note for this clone: At one boundary the junction diverges from the germline segment, which might be a read error. This chain links TRBV7-7 with TRBJ2-5; TRBD1 matches at 10 bases. Germline-derived CDR1 and CDR2 are SSHAT and FNYEAQ (reference sequence). This CDR3 is built from 14 residues. CDR3 residues: CASSRTGGVETQYF. The CDR3 nucleotides are TGTGCTAGCAGCCGGACAGGGGGAGTTGAGACCCAGTACTTC.

The gene calls are TRBV11-2 and TRBJ2-5; D ambiguous. V lost 6 bases and J 5 bases, leaving 25 bases between the germline ends. The CDR3 consists of 17 residues. Germline CDR1 reads SGHAT; CDR2 reads FQNNGV. CDR3 region: CASSTIARGRRWETQYF. CDR3 bases: TGTGCCAGCAGTACGATTGCCCGCGGAAGAAGGTGGGAGACCCAGTACTTC.

V gene TRBV19 combines with J gene TRBJ1-1, with 9 bases aligning to TRBD1. Germline V CDR1 and CDR2: LNHDA, SQIVND (reference sequence). This CDR3 is 18 amino acids long. V shed 5 bases, J shed 3 bases, and the junction held 16 bases outside the gene matches. Here the CDR3 DNA reads TGTGCCAGTAGTTCTTGGACAGGGGAAAGGGCACGGCACACTGAAGCTTTCTTT. This translates into CASSSWTGERARHTEAFF.

The chain carries TRBV19 and TRBJ1-5, with D perhaps matching TRBD1 (5 bases). Trimming cost V 7 bases and J 4 bases, with 11 bases left between them. This CDR3 is built from 13 residues. CDR1 is LNHDA and CDR2 is SQIVND in the germline V gene (reference sequence). The CDR3, as DNA: TGTGCCAGTAACTCACAGGATAATCAGCCCCAGCATTTT. This codes for CASNSQDNQPQHF.

The chain is built from TRBV6-2 or TRBV6-3 and TRBJ2-5; D is perhaps TRBD2 (5 bases). Germline loops: CDR1 MNHEY, CDR2 SVGEGT. V was cut by 2 bases and J by 4 bases, with 8 bases left in between. CDR3 length equals 13 residues. The CDR3: CASSYSGSETQYF. The DNA of the CDR3 is TGTGCCAGCAGTTACAGCGGTTCAGAGACCCAGTACTTC.

This clone is a singleton in its sample. This chain joins TRBV5-1 and TRBJ2-2; D perhaps matches TRBD1 (5 bases). CDR1 is SGHRS, CDR2 YFSETQ, per germline. Trimming pared 0 bases from V and 5 bases from J, leaving 11 bases between. CDR3 length: 15 amino acids. The CDR3 region is CASSLEAGKTGELFF. The CDR3 DNA reads TGCGCCAGCAGCTTGGAGGCAGGGAAAACCGGGGAGCTGTTTTTT.

The chain uses TRBV11-3 and TRBJ2-1; 7 positions agree with TRBD1. After removal of 5 bases from V and 5 bases from J, the junction contained 9 bases not matched to a gene. The CDR3 runs 15 residues. Germline V gene sequence: CDR1 SGHNT, CDR2 YENEEA. CDR3: CASSPRQGPNNEQFF. The CDR3 bases are TGTGCCAGCAGCCCCCGACAGGGACCGAACAATGAGCAGTTCTTC.

This clone was seen more than once but under ten times. This rearrangement joins TRBV9 to TRBJ2-2; D perhaps matches TRBD2 (6 bases). CDR3 size: 16 residues. The germline V and J ends were trimmed by 4 bases and 3 bases, with 16 bases remaining between them. Germline V gene lookup returns CDR1 SGDLS and CDR2 YYNGEE. CDR3 nucleotides: TGTGCCAGCAGCCCTCCTGCGGGGCCTTACACCGGGGAGCTGTTTTTT. This encodes CASSPPAGPYTGELFF.

The chain recombines TRBV11-2 with TRBJ2-2; 11 bases are a match to TRBD2. The CDR3 totals 16 residues. The V gene's germline CDR1 is SGHAT and CDR2 FQNNGV. V trimming: 0 bases; J trimming: 6 bases; junction bases outside the gene matches: 3. CDR3 sequence: CASSLEGLAVPGELFF. The CDR3 DNA is TGTGCCAGCAGCTTAGAGGGACTAGCGGTTCCCGGGGAGCTGTTTTTT.

The chain combines TRBV7-8 with TRBJ1-1; a possible D gene is TRBD1 (6 bases). This CDR3 region has 16 residues. V was trimmed by 3 bases and J by 2 bases, leaving 16 bases between them. Germline CDR1 SGHVS, CDR2 FQNEAQ. CDR3 DNA sequence: TGTGCCAGCAGCTTCCTTAATTACAGGGACAACACTGAAGCTTTCTTT. Translating it yields CASSFLNYRDNTEAFF.

The chain has TRBV24-1 and TRBJ2-3; unclear D gene. Germline CDR1 is KGHDR and CDR2 is SFDVKD. The V gene lost 4 bases and the J gene lost 5 bases, with 6 bases spanning the gap. This CDR3 spans 12 amino acids. CDR3 nucleotide sequence: TGTGCCACCAGTGACTACCAAGATACGCAGTATTTT. This sequence encodes CATSDYQDTQYF.

The chain uses TRBV6-2 or TRBV6-3 and TRBJ2-2; TRBD2 aligns across 7 bases. Trimming removed 4 bases from V and 5 bases from J; junction bases left unmatched: 4. Germline V CDR1 and CDR2: MNHEY, SVGEGT. CDR3 length equals 14 residues. The chain's CDR3 is CASSWGGGTGELFF. CDR3 nucleotides: TGTGCCAGCAGTTGGGGGGGAGGGACCGGGGAGCTGTTTTTT.

This clone appeared a few times. The CDR3 DNA sequence: TGTGCCACCAGTGAGACGACAGGTTCTAGCACAGATACGCAGTATTTT. Encoded protein: CATSETTGSSTDTQYF. This sequence joins TRBV24-1 and TRBJ2-3, with a tentative D call TRBD1 (6 bases). This CDR3 has 16 residues. V lost 4 bases and J lost 0, with 13 bases in between. The germline gives CDR1 KGHDR, CDR2 SFDVKD.

The chain has TRBV2 and TRBJ1-2, with a tentative D call TRBD1 (6 bases). Germline CDR1 reads SNHLY; CDR2 reads FYNNEI. This CDR3 has 13 amino acids. Trimming pared 4 bases from V and 2 bases from J, leaving 8 bases between. CDR3 loop: CASSGTGNYGYTF. In nucleotides, the CDR3 is TGTGCCAGCAGTGGCACAGGGAACTATGGCTACACCTTC.

This chain connects TRBV29-1 to TRBJ2-1; TRBD2 matches 8 bases. Looked up from germline, CDR1 is SQVTM and CDR2 is ANQGSEA. The CDR3 has 11 amino acids. V shed 6 bases, J shed 9 bases, and the junction held 4 bases outside the gene matches. The CDR3 DNA sequence: TGCAGCGTCCGGGGGGGTACTGAGCAGTTCTTC. Protein product: CSVRGGTEQFF.

Remarks on this clone: The junction differs from germline at one of its ends, possibly a read error. This chain uses TRBV5-1 with TRBJ1-1, with D maybe TRBD1 (6 bases). The CDR3 spans 13 residues. Germline V gives CDR1 SGHRS, CDR2 YFSETQ. The CDR3 loop is CASSPDFGRVGHF. CDR3 coding DNA: TGCGCCAGCAGCCCTGATTTCGGGCGGGTGGGACACTTT.

This clone was counted a single time. CDR3: CSAGQRNTEAFF. The CDR3 DNA reads TGCAGCGCTGGACAGAGGAACACTGAAGCTTTCTTT. The gene calls are TRBV29-1 and TRBJ1-1; D may be TRBD1 (6 bases). This CDR3 is built from 12 residues. The V end lost 7 bases, the J end lost 1 base, and 10 bases lay between the germline ends. From germline, CDR1 is SQVTM and CDR2 ANQGSEA.

This clone was detected once. J is TRBJ1-5 and V is TRBV9, with a possible D match to TRBD1 (5 bases). Per germline, CDR1 SGDLS and CDR2 YYNGEE. Between the trimmed V and J ends, which lost 4 bases and 5 bases, there was a span of 13 bases. This CDR3 contains 14 residues. The CDR3 sequence: CASSTAGGDQPQHF. The CDR3 coding sequence is TGTGCCAGCAGCACCGCGGGGGGGGATCAGCCCCAGCATTTT.

The chain couples TRBV27 to TRBJ2-3, with 9 bases aligning to TRBD2. This CDR3 has 15 residues. Germline CDR1 reads MNHEY; CDR2 reads SMNVEV (reference sequence). V was pared by 6 bases and J by 4 bases, with 8 bases of the junction left unmatched. CDR3 region: CASSSLAGRPDTQYF. CDR3 in DNA: TGTGCCAGCAGCTCCCTAGCGGGGCGGCCAGATACGCAGTATTTT.

J is TRBJ2-3 and V is TRBV20-1; D remains ambiguous. Germline V gene sequence: CDR1 DFQATT, CDR2 SNEGSKA (reference sequence). This CDR3 is 11 amino acids long. The CDR3 region has the DNA TGCAGCCGCTCCGGTGTGGATACGCAGTATTTT. It yields the protein CSRSGVDTQYF.

On this clone itself: One end of the junction is discordant with germline, which a read error may explain. This chain uses TRBV20-1 with TRBJ2-7, with D perhaps TRBD1 (5 bases). The CDR3 spans 11 residues. Germline assignment: CDR1 DFQATT and CDR2 SNEGSKA (reference sequence). CDR3: CSGLQGTQHYF. DNA for the CDR3: TGCAGTGGGCTGCAGGGAACTCAGCACTACTTC.

The rearrangement links TRBV5-1 to TRBJ2-1; TRBD1 aligns across 9 bases. This CDR3 contains 13 residues. Germline V gene data show CDR1 as SGHRS and CDR2 as YFSETQ. J gave up 5 bases and V 5 bases, and 2 bases lay outside the gene matches. For the CDR3, the DNA is TGCGCCAGCAGTAGGGACAGGGACAATGAGCAGTTCTTC. Translated: CASSRDRDNEQFF. The complete variable domain, with remaining parts taken from reference TRBV5-1 and TRBJ2-1, reads KAGVTQTPRYLIKTRGQQVTLSCSPISGHRSVSWYQQTPGQGLQFLFEYFSETQRNKGNFPGRFSGRQFSNSRSEMNVSTLELGDSALYLCASSRDRDNEQFFGPGTRLTVL.

The CDR3 loop is CASSPFIPANEKLFF. CDR3 nucleotides: TGTGCCAGCAGCCCCTTCATTCCGGCTAATGAAAAACTGTTTTTT. This rearrangement joins TRBV7-2 to TRBJ1-4; no definite D call. The germline V gene encodes CDR1 SGHTA and CDR2 FQGNSA. The CDR3 has 15 residues. V was pared by 5 bases and J by 3 bases, with 13 bases between. The full variable domain, with the rest looked up from reference TRBV7-2 and TRBJ1-4, is GAGVSQSPSNKVTEKGKDVELRCDPISGHTALYWYRQSLGQGLEFLIYFQGNSAPDKSGLPSDRFSAERTGGSVSTLTIQRTQQEDSAVYLCASSPFIPANEKLFFGSGTQLSVL.

This chain uses TRBV4-2 with TRBJ2-7; 12 nucleotides match TRBD1. The CDR3 is 15 residues long. Germline assignment: CDR1 LGHNA and CDR2 YNFKEQ. With 2 bases clipped from V and 6 bases from J, the junction kept 5 bases outside the gene matches. CDR3 residues: CASSQPGQGATEQYF. CDR3 sequence (DNA): TGTGCCAGCAGCCAACCGGGACAGGGGGCTACCGAGCAGTACTTC.